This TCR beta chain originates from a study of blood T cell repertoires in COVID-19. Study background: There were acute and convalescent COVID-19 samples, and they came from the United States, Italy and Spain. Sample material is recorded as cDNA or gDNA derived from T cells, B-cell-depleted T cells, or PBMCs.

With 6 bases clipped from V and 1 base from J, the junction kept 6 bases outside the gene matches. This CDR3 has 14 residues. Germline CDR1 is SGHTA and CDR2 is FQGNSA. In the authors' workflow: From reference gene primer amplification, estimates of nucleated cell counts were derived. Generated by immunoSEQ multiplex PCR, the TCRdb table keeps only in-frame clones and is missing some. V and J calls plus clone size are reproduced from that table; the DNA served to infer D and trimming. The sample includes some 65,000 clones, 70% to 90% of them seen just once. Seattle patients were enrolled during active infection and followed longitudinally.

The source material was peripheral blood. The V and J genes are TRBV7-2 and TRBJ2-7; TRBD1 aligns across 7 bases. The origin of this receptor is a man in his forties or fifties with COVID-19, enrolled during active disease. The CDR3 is CASSRGGSSYEQYF. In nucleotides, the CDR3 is TGTGCCAGCAGTAGAGGGGGCAGTTCCTACGAGCAGTACTTC. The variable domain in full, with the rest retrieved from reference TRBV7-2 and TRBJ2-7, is GAGVSQSPSNKVTEKGKDVELRCDPISGHTALYWYRQSLGQGLEFLIYFQGNSAPDKSGLPSDRFSAERTGGSVSTLTIQRTQQEDSAVYLCASSRGGSSYEQYFGPGTRLTVT.